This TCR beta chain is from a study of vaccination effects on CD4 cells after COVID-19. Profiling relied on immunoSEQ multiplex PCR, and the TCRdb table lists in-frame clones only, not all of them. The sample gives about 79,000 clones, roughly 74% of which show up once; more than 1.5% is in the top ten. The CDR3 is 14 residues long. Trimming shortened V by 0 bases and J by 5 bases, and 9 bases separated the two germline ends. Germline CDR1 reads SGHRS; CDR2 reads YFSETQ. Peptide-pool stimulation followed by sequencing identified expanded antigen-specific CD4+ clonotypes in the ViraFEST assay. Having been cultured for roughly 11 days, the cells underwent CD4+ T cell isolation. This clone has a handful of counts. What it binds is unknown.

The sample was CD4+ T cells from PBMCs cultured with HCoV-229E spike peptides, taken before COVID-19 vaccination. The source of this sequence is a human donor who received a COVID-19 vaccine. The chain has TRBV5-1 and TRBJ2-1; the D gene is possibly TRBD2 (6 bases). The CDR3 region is CASSLGGLNNEQFF. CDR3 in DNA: TGCGCCAGCAGCTTGGGGGGACTCAACAATGAGCAGTTCTTC.